The T cell receptor beta chain described here comes from a study of blood T cells in healthy people across ages. Germline V gene data show CDR1 as SGHAT and CDR2 as FQNNGV. V shed 1 base and J 0 bases; nucleotides not matched to a gene: 5. This CDR3 region has 16 residues. Donation came from healthy Caucasian individuals in Russia who were aged 6 to 90. Samples each yielded at least 6 micrograms of total RNA. A second PCR, run for roughly 7 to 11 cycles, used a sample-barcoded 5' primer plus a J-beta primer mix. A minimum of 2.5 million CDR3-containing paired-end reads was obtained for each sample. TCRdb independently ran MiXCR on the 5' RACE reads; one entry per CDR3 protein. The sample lists about 1,600,000 distinct CDR3 sequences; roughly 40% were seen once. This clonotype was counted only a few times. Its antigen is currently unknown. General study results and limits: Correlation between TCR beta diversity and naive T cell percentage was strong.

The rearrangement links TRBV11-2 to TRBJ2-7; the match to TRBD2 covers 8 bases. This receptor was obtained from a woman between 18 and 29 years old in good health. The source material was blood. The CDR3 protein is CASSLGRAGASYEQYF. The CDR3, as DNA: TGTGCCAGCAGCTTAGGTCGAGCGGGGGCCTCCTACGAGCAGTACTTC.